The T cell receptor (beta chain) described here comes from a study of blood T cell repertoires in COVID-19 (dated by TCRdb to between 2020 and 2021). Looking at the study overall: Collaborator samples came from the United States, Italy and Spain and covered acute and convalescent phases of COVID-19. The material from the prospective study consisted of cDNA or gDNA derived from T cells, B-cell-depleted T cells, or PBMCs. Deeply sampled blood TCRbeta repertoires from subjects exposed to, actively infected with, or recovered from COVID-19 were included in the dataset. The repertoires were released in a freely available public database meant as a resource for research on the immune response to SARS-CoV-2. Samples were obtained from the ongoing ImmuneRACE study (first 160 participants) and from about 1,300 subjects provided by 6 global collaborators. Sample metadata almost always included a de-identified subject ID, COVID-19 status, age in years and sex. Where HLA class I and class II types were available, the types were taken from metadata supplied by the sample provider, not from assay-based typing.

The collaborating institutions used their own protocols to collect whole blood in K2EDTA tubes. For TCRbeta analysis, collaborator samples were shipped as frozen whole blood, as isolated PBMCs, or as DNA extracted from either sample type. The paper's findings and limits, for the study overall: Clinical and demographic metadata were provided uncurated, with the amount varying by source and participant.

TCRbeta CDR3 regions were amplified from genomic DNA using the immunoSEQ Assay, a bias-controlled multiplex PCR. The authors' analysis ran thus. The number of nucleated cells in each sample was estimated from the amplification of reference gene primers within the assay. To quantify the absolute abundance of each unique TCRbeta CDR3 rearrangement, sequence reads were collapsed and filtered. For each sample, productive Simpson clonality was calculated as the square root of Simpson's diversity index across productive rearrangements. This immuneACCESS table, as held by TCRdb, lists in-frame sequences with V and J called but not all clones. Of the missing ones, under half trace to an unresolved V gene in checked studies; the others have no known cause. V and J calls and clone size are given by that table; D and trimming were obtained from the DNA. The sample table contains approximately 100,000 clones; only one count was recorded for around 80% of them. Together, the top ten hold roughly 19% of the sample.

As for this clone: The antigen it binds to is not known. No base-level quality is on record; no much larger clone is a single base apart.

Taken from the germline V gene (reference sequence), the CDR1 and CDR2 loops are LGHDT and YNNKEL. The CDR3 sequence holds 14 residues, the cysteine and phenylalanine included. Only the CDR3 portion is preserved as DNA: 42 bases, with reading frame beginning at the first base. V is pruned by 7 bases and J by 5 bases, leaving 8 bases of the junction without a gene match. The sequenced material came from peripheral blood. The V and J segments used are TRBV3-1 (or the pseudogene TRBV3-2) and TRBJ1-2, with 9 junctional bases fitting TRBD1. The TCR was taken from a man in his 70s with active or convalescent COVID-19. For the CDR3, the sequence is CASKGTGYPYGYTF. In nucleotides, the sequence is TGTGCCAGCAAGGGGACAGGGTACCCATATGGCTACACCTTC.